The next 11 T cell receptor beta chains were all read from a single sample in a study of low-dose radiotherapy and immunotherapy resistance in tumors. Time point indicated: before trial treatment. Priming of first-strand cDNA relied on TRAV- and TRBV-specific primers (covering alpha and beta chains). The authors ran about 18 PCR cycles to amplify TCRs with a constant-region primer and V-primer adapter. MiXCR, applied by TCRdb to the reads, yields one record per CDR3 protein. This table holds 85,000 to 100,000 distinct CDR3 sequences, 9.4% found once. The sample consisted of PBMCs, taken before treatment. The source of these receptors is a male donor with prostate cancer.

This clonotype was detected many times. V usage is TRBV2 and J usage is TRBJ2-1; D ambiguous. Trimming cost V 1 base and J 8 bases, with 6 bases left between them. The CDR3 contains 12 residues. The germline V gene encodes CDR1 SNHLY and CDR2 FYNNEI. The CDR3 nucleotides read TGTGCCAGCAGTGAAGAAGGCTATGAGCAGTTCTTC. Its protein is CASSEEGYEQFF.

This clonotype was found many times. V usage is TRBV28 and J usage is TRBJ2-7, with TRBD1 matching over 9 bases. V shed 6 bases, J shed 1 base, and the junction held 1 base outside the gene matches. Per the germline V gene, CDR1 is MDHEN and CDR2 is SYDVKM. The CDR3 is made up of 13 amino acids. Here the CDR3 reads CASRGTGSYEQYF. The CDR3 DNA is TGTGCCAGCAGGGGGACAGGGTCCTACGAGCAGTACTTC.

This clonotype was recorded many times. The V call is TRBV20-1, the J call TRBJ2-3; the match to TRBD2 covers 10 bases. The V and J ends lost 3 bases and 3 bases, in that order; junction bases with no gene match: 6. The length of the CDR3 is 15 residues. The germline V gene has CDR1 DFQATT and CDR2 SNEGSKA (reference sequence). The CDR3 loop reads CSARRAGGGTDTQYF. The CDR3 DNA reads as TGCAGTGCTAGGAGAGCGGGAGGGGGGACAGATACGCAGTATTTT.

This clonotype was seen at least ten times. This chain links TRBV7-2 with TRBJ2-1; D perhaps matches TRBD2 (6 bases). The CDR3 extends over 12 amino acids. The V gene's germline CDR1 is SGHTA and CDR2 FQGNSA. Trimming removed 5 bases at V and 8 bases at J, with 10 bases between. The CDR3 reads CASSIPSDEQFF. In DNA, the CDR3 is TGTGCCAGCAGCATTCCTAGCGATGAGCAGTTCTTC.

This clonotype has a count of ten or more. V usage is TRBV12-3 or TRBV12-4 and J usage is TRBJ2-1; tentative D call: TRBD2 (6 bases). The CDR3 sequence is 14 residues long. The V and J ends lost 5 bases and 4 bases respectively, with 12 bases between them. CDR3 in amino acids: CASSGGWEYNEQFF. Written as DNA, the CDR3 is TGTGCCAGCAGTGGAGGGTGGGAATACAATGAGCAGTTCTTC.

This clonotype was observed many times. This sequence joins TRBV25-1 and TRBJ1-1; tentative D call: TRBD1 (6 bases). The CDR3 runs 15 residues. V was trimmed by 0 bases and J by 3 bases, leaving 11 bases between them. Looked up from germline, CDR1 is MGHDK and CDR2 is SYGVNS. For the CDR3, the DNA is TGTGCCAGCAGTGAATATCGGGGGCGAGACACTGAAGCTTTCTTT. Protein product: CASSEYRGRDTEAFF.

This clonotype was counted at least ten times. The chain uses TRBV28 and TRBJ2-7; D is perhaps TRBD1 or TRBD2 (5 bases each). Germline loops: CDR1 MDHEN, CDR2 SYDVKM. V was cut by 5 bases and J by 0 bases, with 11 bases left in between. The length of the CDR3 is 14 residues. CDR3 sequence (DNA): TGTGCCAGCAGTCCGGGACGGCCCTCCTACGAGCAGTACTTC. This translates into CASSPGRPSYEQYF.

This clonotype was observed many times. The V gene is TRBV4-2, the J gene TRBJ1-3; 7 bases line up with TRBD1. CDR1 LGHNA and CDR2 YNFKEQ come from the germline V gene. The CDR3 is made up of 15 amino acids. Trimming removed 4 bases from V and 1 base from J; junction bases left unmatched: 4. In nucleotides, the CDR3 is TGTGCCAGCAGCCTAAAGACAGGGTCTGGAAACACCATATATTTT. Protein sequence: CASSLKTGSGNTIYF.

This clonotype was observed many times. This chain connects TRBV5-1 to TRBJ1-2; tentatively, D is TRBD1 (5 bases). V lost 4 bases and J lost 4, with 17 bases in between. CDR1 SGHRS and CDR2 YFSETQ come from the germline V gene. The CDR3 contains 15 residues. CDR3 sequence reads: CASSPNPGDPYGYTF. CDR3 nucleotides: TGCGCCAGCAGCCCAAATCCGGGGGACCCCTATGGCTACACCTTC.

This clonotype was detected ten times or more. The chain links TRBV5-1 to TRBJ2-1; D perhaps matches TRBD2 (5 bases). CDR3 length equals 15 residues. Germline assignment: CDR1 SGHRS and CDR2 YFSETQ. Between the trimmed V and J ends, which lost 4 bases and 0 bases, there was a span of 11 bases. CDR3 DNA: TGCGCCAGCAGCGAATGGGGAGACTCCTACAATGAGCAGTTCTTC. This translates into CASSEWGDSYNEQFF.

This clonotype has ten or more counts. This chain links TRBV28 with TRBJ1-6; no definite D call. Trimming took off 4 bases at V and 3 bases at J, with 7 bases between the two ends. Germline loops: CDR1 MDHEN, CDR2 SYDVKM. The length of the CDR3 is 14 residues. CDR3 protein: CASSSGLYNSPLHF. CDR3 in DNA: TGTGCCAGCAGTTCCGGTCTCTATAATTCACCCCTCCACTTT.